The TCR beta chain under discussion was sequenced for a study of T cell clonotyping in hematopoietic cell transplantation. Study results and limitations: Graft donor and pretransplant recipient Inverse Simpson Index values predicted broader posttransplant TCR diversity. Recipient TCR diversity dropped after transplant; expanded clonotypes rose from day 30 to 180. CD4 and CD8 repertoire contributions could not be separated without sorting. At the given depth, recipient repertoires were over 95% de novo clonotypes.

The repertoire was sequenced with immunoSEQ multiplex PCR; TCRdb's copy has only in-frame clones and lacks some. The table has approximately 7,500 clones, about nine tenths seen once; the top ten hold approximately 4.8%. As for this clone: What it recognizes is unknown.

With 1 base removed from V and 0 bases from J, the gap between germline ends came to 11 bases. The CDR3 runs 17 residues. Germline V gene data show CDR1 as SGHKS and CDR2 as YYEKEE (reference sequence). The starting material was PBMCs, obtained 30 days after allogeneic stem cell transplant. The rearrangement links TRBV5-5 to TRBJ2-6; the D gene is possibly TRBD1 (6 bases). This TCR was sampled from a female patient in her fifties who had an allogeneic stem cell transplant from an unrelated donor, so the T cells may come from the graft donor. Some clones in this sample may be carry-over from other donors' samples. In DNA, the CDR3 is TGTGCCAGCAGCTTGCCTCGGACAGCCTCTGGGGCCAACGTCCTGACTTTC. It encodes CASSLPRTASGANVLTF.